Shown below are 25 T cell receptor beta chains from a single sample sequenced in a study of blood T cell repertoires in COVID-19. Clones were sequenced by immunoSEQ multiplex PCR, and TCRdb holds only the in-frame ones, with some missing. Altogether under 250,000 clones are present, around four fifths being singletons, with the ten largest covering around 30%. Sequenced input: peripheral blood. All receptors derive from a man in his forties with acute or convalescent COVID-19.

The V call is TRBV29-1, the J call TRBJ1-2; no clear D. Germline V gene data show CDR1 as SQVTM and CDR2 as ANQGSEA. The CDR3 sequence is 13 residues long. V was clipped by 3 bases and J by 7 bases, with 15 bases between them. The CDR3 spells CSVDWSGSGGYTF. In DNA form, the CDR3 reads TGCAGCGTTGATTGGTCTGGGTCGGGTGGCTACACCTTC.

This chain uses TRBV3-1 (or the pseudogene TRBV3-2) with TRBJ1-5; D is possibly TRBD1 (6 bases). This CDR3 comprises 15 residues. V lost 4 bases and J 3 bases, leaving 13 bases between the germline ends. Per the germline V gene, CDR1 is LGHDT and CDR2 is YNNKEL (reference sequence). The CDR3 protein is CASSPETGSNQPQHF. CDR3 bases: TGTGCCAGCAGCCCGGAGACAGGATCCAATCAGCCCCAGCATTTT.

This chain connects TRBV10-3 to TRBJ2-1; 14 bases are shared with TRBD2. Germline CDR1 is ENHRY and CDR2 is SYGVKD. Unmatched junction bases numbered 10, after V lost 6 bases and J lost 9 bases. The CDR3 totals 16 residues. The CDR3 reads CAISDGTSGRDSEQFF. CDR3 coding DNA: TGTGCCATCAGCGATGGGACTAGCGGGAGAGACTCTGAGCAGTTCTTC.

The chain employs TRBV9 and TRBJ2-3, with 8 bases lining up with TRBD2. The CDR3 has 16 amino acids. J lost 2 bases, V lost 3 bases, and 8 bases had no gene match. Germline V gene lookup returns CDR1 SGDLS and CDR2 YYNGEE. The CDR3 protein is CASSGGAGGFTDTQYF. CDR3 nucleotide sequence: TGTGCCAGCAGCGGGGGTGCGGGAGGCTTCACAGATACGCAGTATTTT. Combining the CDR3 with reference TRBV9 and TRBJ2-3 gives the whole variable domain DSGVTQTPKHLITATGQRVTLRCSPRSGDLSVYWYQQSLDQGLQFLIQYYNGEERAKGNILERFSAQQFPDLHSELNLSSLELGDSALYFCASSGGAGGFTDTQYFGPGTRLTVL.

This rearrangement joins TRBV19 to TRBJ2-3, with D possibly being TRBD1 (6 bases). Per the germline V gene, CDR1 is LNHDA and CDR2 is SQIVND (reference sequence). The V end was cut by 3 bases, the J end by 5 bases, with 27 bases between. The CDR3 extends over 19 amino acids. CDR3 bases: TGTGCCAGTAGTATCAGAGGGGCGTTCGTAGGGGGAGTGGGAGATACGCAGTATTTT. Translating it yields CASSIRGAFVGGVGDTQYF.

CDR3 bases: TGTGCCAGCAGCTTAGACAGGGTGGGCAGTGCTTTCTTT. Its translation: CASSLDRVGSAFF. The chain links TRBV7-2 to TRBJ1-1, with D possibly matching TRBD1 (6 bases). V dropped 1 base and J dropped 11 bases, with 14 bases sitting between them. The CDR3 length is 13 residues. The V gene's germline CDR1 is SGHTA and CDR2 FQGNSA.

This clone was counted a single time. V is TRBV19 and J is TRBJ2-1; D possibly corresponds to TRBD1 (8 bases). Germline V gene sequence: CDR1 LNHDA, CDR2 SQIVND (reference sequence). CDR3 length: 15 residues. Between the trimmed V and J ends, which lost 4 bases and 8 bases, there was a span of 18 bases. CDR3 in DNA: TGTGCCAGTAGTACCCCGCGGACAGGGAGGGATGAGCAGTTCTTC. This translates into CASSTPRTGRDEQFF.

The chain uses TRBV28 and TRBJ2-6; perhaps TRBD1 as D (7 bases). The germline V gene has CDR1 MDHEN and CDR2 SYDVKM. V lost 4 bases, J lost 2 bases, and 15 bases lay in between. CDR3 size: 17 residues. In nucleotides, the CDR3 is TGTGCCAGCAGTTCTGTGCAGGGGGAGGCTGGGGCCAACGTCCTGACTTTC. This encodes CASSSVQGEAGANVLTF.

The chain employs TRBV18 and TRBJ2-4; no firm D call. The germline V gene has CDR1 KGHSH and CDR2 LQKENI. The CDR3 has 14 amino acids. Deletions cut 0 bases from V and 2 bases from J, with 5 bases between. DNA for the CDR3: TGTGCCAGCTCACCACCGGGCACCAAAAACATTCAGTACTTC. Translated, it gives CASSPPGTKNIQYF.

The gene calls are TRBV6-6 and TRBJ1-1; 7 bases agree with TRBD1. Trimming took 6 bases from V and 1 from J; bases not matched to a gene: 11. CDR1 is MNHNY and CDR2 is SVGAGI in the germline V gene (reference sequence). CDR3 length: 16 amino acids. The chain's CDR3 is CASSPIFRTGNTEAFF. The CDR3 DNA follows: TGTGCCAGCAGCCCCATTTTTCGGACAGGGAACACTGAAGCTTTCTTT.

The chain carries TRBV2 and TRBJ1-1, with 8 bases fitting TRBD1. V shed 2 bases, J shed 6 bases, and the junction held 8 bases outside the gene matches. CDR1 and CDR2 (germline): SNHLY, FYNNEI. CDR3 length equals 15 residues. CDR3 loop: CASSEKWGTGAEAFF. As DNA, the CDR3 is TGTGCCAGCAGTGAAAAGTGGGGGACAGGCGCTGAAGCTTTCTTT. Full variable domain (missing parts from reference TRBV2 and TRBJ1-1): EPEVTQTPSHQVTQMGQEVILRCVPISNHLYFYWYRQILGQKVEFLVSFYNNEISEKSEIFDDQFSVERPDGSNFTLKIRSTKLEDSAMYFCASSEKWGTGAEAFFGQGTRLTVV.

The chain has TRBV11-2 and TRBJ1-3; unclear D gene. V was clipped by 5 bases and J by 4 bases, with 18 bases between them. CDR1 SGHAT and CDR2 FQNNGV come from the germline V gene. The CDR3 loop spans 16 amino acids. CDR3 sequence (DNA): TGTGCCAGCAGCGCAGGATTTGATGGGTCAGGAAACACCATATATTTT. Translating gives CASSAGFDGSGNTIYF.

In this sample, this clone turned up a few times. The J gene is TRBJ2-7, the V gene TRBV27; 7 bases align to TRBD2. Trimming removed 6 bases from V and 0 bases from J; junction bases left unmatched: 5. The germline gives CDR1 MNHEY, CDR2 SMNVEV (reference sequence). The CDR3 is 14 amino acids. The CDR3 protein is CASRPWTSSYEQYF. The CDR3 DNA reads as TGTGCCAGCAGGCCGTGGACTAGCTCCTACGAGCAGTACTTC.

This clone appeared once. The rearrangement uses TRBV7-9 and TRBJ1-1; TRBD1 is a possible D gene (5 bases). V dropped 5 bases and J dropped 3 bases, with 16 bases sitting between them. This CDR3 has 15 residues. Germline CDR1 reads SEHNR; CDR2 reads FQNEAQ (reference sequence). CDR3 protein: CASSQLTASYTEAFF. The CDR3, as DNA: TGTGCCAGCAGCCAGTTGACAGCAAGCTACACTGAAGCTTTCTTT.

This chain links TRBV6-6 with TRBJ1-5; D gene ambiguous. The CDR3 is made up of 13 amino acids. Between the trimmed V and J ends, which lost 0 bases and 3 bases, there was a span of 3 bases. CDR1 and CDR2 from the germline V gene are MNHNY and SVGAGI (reference sequence). This chain's CDR3 is CASSYSANQPQHF. CDR3 DNA sequence: TGTGCCAGCAGTTACTCAGCCAATCAGCCCCAGCATTTT.

The chain joins TRBV6-5 to TRBJ1-1; the D gene is possibly TRBD1 (5 bases). Between the trimmed V and J ends, which lost 6 bases and 0 bases, there was a span of 11 bases. The CDR3 length is 14 residues. Germline values: CDR1 MNHEY, CDR2 SVGAGI. CDR3 region: CASSPTAMNTEAFF. The CDR3 coding sequence is TGTGCCAGCAGCCCGACAGCCATGAACACTGAAGCTTTCTTT.

The chain joins TRBV5-4 to TRBJ2-7; perhaps TRBD1 as D (5 bases). The germline V and J ends were trimmed by 0 bases and 3 bases, with 13 bases remaining between them. Germline loops: CDR1 SGHNT, CDR2 YYREEE (reference sequence). The CDR3 sequence is 15 residues long. This chain's CDR3 is CASSLEPAGLYEQYF. The CDR3 DNA reads TGTGCCAGCAGCTTGGAGCCAGCAGGGCTCTACGAGCAGTACTTC.

This chain connects TRBV6-5 to TRBJ2-7; no clear D. The V end lost 6 bases, the J end lost 7 bases, and 16 bases lay between the germline ends. The germline V gene encodes CDR1 MNHEY and CDR2 SVGAGI. This CDR3 contains 13 residues. CDR3 sequence: CASSTGYYGEQYF. DNA of the CDR3: TGTGCCAGCAGCACCGGGTATTATGGGGAGCAGTACTTC.

The chain employs TRBV10-3 and TRBJ2-3; 10 nucleotides match TRBD2. Per germline, CDR1 ENHRY and CDR2 SYGVKD. V was clipped by 0 bases and J by 6 bases; unmatched bases: 6. The CDR3 totals 16 residues. CDR3 loop: CAISESAAGGPDTQYF. CDR3 sequence (DNA): TGTGCCATCAGTGAGTCGGCAGCGGGAGGGCCTGATACGCAGTATTTT.

The chain links TRBV10-3 to TRBJ1-2; 10 nucleotides align to TRBD1. The J segment lost 7 bases and the V segment lost 2 bases, leaving 16 bases of the junction unmatched. CDR1 is ENHRY and CDR2 is SYGVKD in the germline V gene. The CDR3 is 18 amino acids. Written as DNA, the CDR3 is TGTGCCATCAGTGAGACCACCGGGACAGGGGTAGGAAGAAGTGGCTACACCTTC. This gives the protein CAISETTGTGVGRSGYTF.

The chain joins TRBV2 to TRBJ1-5, with TRBD1 matching 8 bases. The CDR3 runs to 18 residues. Germline assignment: CDR1 SNHLY and CDR2 FYNNEI. V was pared by 7 bases and J by 0 bases, with 14 bases of the junction left unmatched. CDR3 bases: TGTGCCAGCAAGCGAGGAGGGACAGGCTATAATAGCAATCAGCCCCAGCATTTT. This sequence encodes CASKRGGTGYNSNQPQHF.

The chain is built from TRBV28 and TRBJ2-3, with unresolved D. Germline V gives CDR1 MDHEN, CDR2 SYDVKM. The CDR3 has 12 residues. V was clipped by 2 bases and J by 4 bases, with 4 bases between them. CDR3 protein: CASSLTADTQYF. The DNA of the CDR3 is TGTGCCAGCAGTTTAACTGCAGATACGCAGTATTTT.

This chain joins TRBV6-5 and TRBJ1-1, with D perhaps matching TRBD1 (5 bases). The CDR3 extends over 15 amino acids. Trimming took 7 bases from V and 5 from J, leaving 20 bases between them. Germline V CDR1 and CDR2: MNHEY, SVGAGI. Here the CDR3 DNA reads TGTGCCAGCATTTCCCACGGGTTGGCAGGGACTGAAGCTTTCTTT. As protein: CASISHGLAGTEAFF.

The J gene is TRBJ2-1, the V gene TRBV9; 9 bases agree with TRBD1. Germline CDR1 is SGDLS and CDR2 is YYNGEE. The CDR3 runs to 15 residues. The V gene end was trimmed by 3 bases and the J gene end by 2 bases; junction bases not matched to a gene: 3. This chain's CDR3 is CASSARTGAYNEQFF. CDR3 nucleotide sequence: TGTGCCAGCAGCGCCCGGACAGGGGCCTACAATGAGCAGTTCTTC.

The rearrangement uses TRBV7-2 and TRBJ1-2; the D gene is possibly TRBD1 (6 bases). The V end lost 7 bases, the J end lost 3 bases, and 21 bases lay between the germline ends. Germline V lookup: CDR1 SGHTA, CDR2 FQGNSA. This CDR3 region has 16 residues. The CDR3 DNA reads TGTGCCAGCATCCTTGAGCGGGGGGCGGCGGACTATGGCTACACCTTC. It translates to CASILERGAADYGYTF.